These T cell receptor beta chains were read from a single sample in a study of T cell repertoires in cytomegalovirus infection. Via MiXCR, TCRdb re-called the reads, giving one row per CDR3 protein. The profile covers more than 75,000 distinct CDR3 sequences, with roughly 3.5% appearing a single time and approximately 4.3% taken by the ten largest. Source material: PBMCs. Source of these receptors: a human donor in good health (CMV status not recorded). Some clones in this sample may be carry-over from other donors' samples. Each CDR3 is given with its conserved first and last residue. The D gene is left open where the match is weak. The size of a clone is reported for some rows only, either as once, few or many, or as a class for expanded clones.

d_gene,v_gene,len,j_gene,abundance,CDR3nt,CDR3aa
TRBD1,TRBV2,16,TRBJ1-6,many,TGTGCCAGCAGTGAAGCCAGGGGGGTGAGGGGATCACCCCTCCACTTT,CASSEARGVRGSPLHF
-,TRBV7-9,12,TRBJ1-1,many,TGTGCCAGCAGCTTGGTCCTTACTGAAGCTTTCTTT,CASSLVLTEAFF
-,TRBV7-6,17,TRBJ1-2,many,TGTGCCAGCAGCTTACTGAGAAGGGCCTCAAGGCACTATGGCTACACCTTC,CASSLLRRASRHYGYTF
-,TRBV7-9,16,TRBJ2-7,many,TGTGCCAGCAGCTTCGTGGCAGGGATAGTATCCTACGAGCAGTACTTC,CASSFVAGIVSYEQYF
-,TRBV11-2,12,TRBJ2-7,many,TGTGCCAGCAGCCCCGGAAACGCCGAGCAGTACTTC,CASSPGNAEQYF
TRBD2,TRBV12-3/TRBV12-4,16,TRBJ2-3,many,TGTGCCAGCACCCCCCCCACTAGCGGCCGCACAGATACGCAGTATTTT,CASTPPTSGRTDTQYF
-,TRBV6-2/TRBV6-3,14,TRBJ1-1,many,TGTGCCAGCAGTTACCGCCTCTCGGACACTGAAGCTTTCTTT,CASSYRLSDTEAFF
-,TRBV7-3,14,TRBJ1-1,many,TGTGCCAGCAGCGTCACAGGCATGAACACTGAAGCTTTCTTT,CASSVTGMNTEAFF
-,TRBV7-2,15,TRBJ2-1,many,TGTGCCAGCAGCTTAGGGTCTGTAACCTACAATGAGCAGTTCTTC,CASSLGSVTYNEQFF
TRBD2,TRBV4-3,14,TRBJ2-3,many,TGCGCCAGCAGCAAGGGGACTAGAAGGGATACGCAGTATTTT,CASSKGTRRDTQYF
TRBD2,TRBV4-1,13,TRBJ2-1,many,TGCGCCAGCAGCCAAGGGGGAGGGATTGAGCAGTTCTTC,CASSQGGGIEQFF
-,TRBV20-1,18,TRBJ2-1,many,TGCAGTGCTAGAGGCTTCGGGGGGCAGGGGGTCGAATACAATGAGCAGTTCTTC,CSARGFGGQGVEYNEQFF
TRBD1,TRBV7-2,15,TRBJ2-2,many,TGTGCCAGCAGCTTAGGACAGGGAAACACCGGGGAGCTGTTTTTT,CASSLGQGNTGELFF
TRBD2,TRBV19,16,TRBJ2-3,many,TGTGCCAGTTCCTTTCGTAGCGGGGGGACCACAGATACGCAGTATTTT,CASSFRSGGTTDTQYF
TRBD1,TRBV4-3,14,TRBJ2-7,many,TGCGCCAGCAGCCATAGGACAGGGTCCTACGAGCAGTACTTC,CASSHRTGSYEQYF
-,TRBV6-2/TRBV6-3,15,TRBJ1-4,many,TGTGCCAGCAGTTGGACCGGGACGATTAATGAAAAACTGTTTTTT,CASSWTGTINEKLFF
-,TRBV28,15,TRBJ2-1,many,TGTGCCAGCAGTTTCATCGAACAGTCCCGAAATGAGCAGTTCTTC,CASSFIEQSRNEQFF
-,TRBV12-3/TRBV12-4,16,TRBJ2-7,-,TGTGCCAGCAGGGCGACTATCGGGGGCCCCCCCTACGCGCAGTACTTC,CASRATIGGPPYAQYF
TRBD1,TRBV27,18,TRBJ2-2,many,TGTGCCAGCAGTCCTACCGCGGACAGGGTCAGGAACACCGGGGAGCTGTTTTTT,CASSPTADRVRNTGELFF
TRBD2,TRBV7-2,15,TRBJ2-5,many,TGTGCCAGCAGCCGGACTAGCGGGGCTCAAGAGACCCAGTACTTC,CASSRTSGAQETQYF
-,TRBV27,14,TRBJ2-7,-,TGTGCCAGTAGTGAAACAGGGAGCTCCTACGAGCAGTACTTC,CASSETGSSYEQYF
-,TRBV20-1,15,TRBJ2-7,many,TGCAGTGCTAGAGTTCATTTATCCGCGAGATACGAGCAGTACTTC,CSARVHLSARYEQYF
-,TRBV20-1,14,TRBJ2-7,many,TGCAGTGCTAGAGCCCCGTATCCCTCCTACGAGCAGTACTTC,CSARAPYPSYEQYF
-,TRBV7-8,14,TRBJ1-2,many,TGTGCCAGCAGCGATAGGGTGGTGACTACTGGCTACACCTTC,CASSDRVVTTGYTF
-,TRBV5-6,14,TRBJ1-6,many,TGTGCCAGCAGCCGGGACACAAAAAATTCACCCCTCCACTTT,CASSRDTKNSPLHF
-,TRBV20-1,13,TRBJ2-1,many,TGCAGTGTCAGGACGAGCTCCTACAATGAGCAGTTCTTC,CSVRTSSYNEQFF
-,TRBV11-2,16,TRBJ2-3,many,TGTGCCAGCAGCTTAGATGGACGCCCGCACACGGATACGCAGTATTTT,CASSLDGRPHTDTQYF
-,TRBV6-6,13,TRBJ2-3,many,TGTGCCAGCAGTTACAGGAGCACAGATACGCAGTATTTT,CASSYRSTDTQYF
TRBD1,TRBV6-5,14,TRBJ1-1,many,TGTGCCAGCAAATCCGGGACAGGGAACACTGAAGCTTTCTTT,CASKSGTGNTEAFF
-,TRBV7-2,13,TRBJ2-2,many,TGTGCCAGCAGCACTGTGCGAACCGGGGAGCTGTTTTTT,CASSTVRTGELFF
-,TRBV28,12,TRBJ2-7,many,TGTGCCAGCACAGACAGCTCCTACGAGCAGTACTTC,CASTDSSYEQYF
TRBD1,TRBV28,14,TRBJ2-7,many,TGTGCCAGCACGGGACAGTCCAGCTCCTACGAGCAGTACTTC,CASTGQSSSYEQYF
TRBD1,TRBV6-6,12,TRBJ1-2,many,TGTGCCAGCAGCGAGGACAGGATTGCCTACACCTTC,CASSEDRIAYTF
-,TRBV7-2,14,TRBJ1-1,many,TGTGCCAGCAGCTTAGTCCCTATTAACACTGAAGCTTTCTTT,CASSLVPINTEAFF
-,TRBV12-5,13,TRBJ2-6,many,TGTGCTAGTGGTTTCTCTGGGGCCAACGTCCTGACTTTC,CASGFSGANVLTF
-,TRBV12-3/TRBV12-4,16,TRBJ1-5,many,TGTGCCAGCAGTTTAAGACGCCTGGGGGGCAATCAGCCCCAGCATTTT,CASSLRRLGGNQPQHF
-,TRBV12-3/TRBV12-4,11,TRBJ2-7,many,TGTGCCAGCAGTTTGTTTAGAGAGCAGTACTTC,CASSLFREQYF
TRBD2,TRBV7-9,14,TRBJ2-3,many,TGTGCCAGCAGCTTCGCTACTAGCGCAGATACGCAGTATTTT,CASSFATSADTQYF
TRBD1,TRBV12-3/TRBV12-4,13,TRBJ1-5,many,TGTGCCAGCAGTCGGGACAGCCCTCAGCCCCAGCATTTT,CASSRDSPQPQHF
TRBD1,TRBV10-3,14,TRBJ2-7,many,TGTGCCATCAGCTCCGGGACAGGGTCGTACGAGCAGTACTTC,CAISSGTGSYEQYF
-,TRBV7-2,15,TRBJ1-6,many,TGTGCCAGCAGCTCCTCCGGGACGTATAATTCACCCCTCCACTTT,CASSSSGTYNSPLHF
-,TRBV30,14,TRBJ2-7,many,TGTGCCTGGAGTTTAAAGTCAGGAGCTGACGAGCAGTACTTC,CAWSLKSGADEQYF
-,TRBV7-2,15,TRBJ2-7,many,TGTGCCAGCAGCTTAAATTCGCCGGATCCCTACGAGCAGTACTTC,CASSLNSPDPYEQYF
-,TRBV27,17,TRBJ1-2,many,TGTGCCAGCTCCGGACTGGAAAGGGGGGGGACTAACTATGGCTACACCTTC,CASSGLERGGTNYGYTF
TRBD1,TRBV7-6,17,TRBJ1-6,-,TGTGCCGGCAGCTTATATATGGGACAGGGGTCTAATTCACCCCTCCACTTT,CAGSLYMGQGSNSPLHF
TRBD2,TRBV7-8,14,TRBJ2-3,many,TGTGCCAGCAGCTTAGTGGCGGGGGGTGGGAGGCAGTATTTT,CASSLVAGGGRQYF
TRBD1,TRBV12-3/TRBV12-4,16,TRBJ1-1,many,TGTGCCAGCAGTTCAGGGGACAGGGTTCTGAACACTGAAGCTTTCTTT,CASSSGDRVLNTEAFF
TRBD1,TRBV12-3/TRBV12-4,15,TRBJ2-3,many,TGTGCCAGCAGCACGGGACAGGGGATGACAGATACGCAGTATTTT,CASSTGQGMTDTQYF
-,TRBV7-2,14,TRBJ1-6,-,TGTGCCAGCAGCTTAGTGAATCGGGCTTCACCCCTCCACTTT,CASSLVNRASPLHF
TRBD1,TRBV19,15,TRBJ1-2,many,TGTGCCACAGTTGAGGGGGCGAAGACTAACTATGGCTACACCTTC,CATVEGAKTNYGYTF
TRBD1,TRBV28,15,TRBJ1-1,many,TGTGCCAGCAGCCTTCGACGGACAGGGGAAACTGAAGCTTTCTTT,CASSLRRTGETEAFF